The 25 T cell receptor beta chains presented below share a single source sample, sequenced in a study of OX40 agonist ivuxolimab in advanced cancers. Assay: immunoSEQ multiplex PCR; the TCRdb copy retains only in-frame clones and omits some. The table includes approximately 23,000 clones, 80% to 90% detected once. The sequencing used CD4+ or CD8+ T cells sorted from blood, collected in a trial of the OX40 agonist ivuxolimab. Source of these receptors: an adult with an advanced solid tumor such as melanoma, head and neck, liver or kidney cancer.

The CDR3 spells CASSEGSLRTDTQYF. The CDR3 coding sequence is TGCGCCAGCAGCGAAGGGAGTCTTCGCACAGATACGCAGTATTTT. The rearrangement uses TRBV5-1 and TRBJ2-3, with D perhaps TRBD2 (5 bases). V was shortened by 4 bases and J by 1 base, with 13 bases between the two germline ends. The CDR3 sequence is 15 residues long. The V gene's germline CDR1 is SGHRS and CDR2 YFSETQ.

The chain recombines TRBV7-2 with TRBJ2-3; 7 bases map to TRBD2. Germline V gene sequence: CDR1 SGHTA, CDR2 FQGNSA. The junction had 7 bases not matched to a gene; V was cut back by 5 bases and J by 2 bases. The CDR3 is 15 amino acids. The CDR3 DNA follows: TGTGCCAGCAGCCCTTGGGAGGGACTCACAGATACGCAGTATTTT. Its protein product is CASSPWEGLTDTQYF.

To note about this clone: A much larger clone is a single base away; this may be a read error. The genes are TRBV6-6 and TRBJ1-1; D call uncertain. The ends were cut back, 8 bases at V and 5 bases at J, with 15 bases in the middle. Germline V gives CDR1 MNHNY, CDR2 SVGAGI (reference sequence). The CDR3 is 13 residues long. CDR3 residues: CASFLRLGTEAFF. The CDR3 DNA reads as TGTGCCAGCTTCCTCCGTCTAGGGACTGAAGCTTTCTTT.

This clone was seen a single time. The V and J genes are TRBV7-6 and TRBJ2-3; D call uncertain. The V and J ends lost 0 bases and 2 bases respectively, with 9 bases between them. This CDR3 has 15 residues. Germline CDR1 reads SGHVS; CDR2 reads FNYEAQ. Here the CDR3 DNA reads TGTGCCAGCAGCTTAGCTGGGCGAAACACAGATACGCAGTATTTT. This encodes CASSLAGRNTDTQYF.

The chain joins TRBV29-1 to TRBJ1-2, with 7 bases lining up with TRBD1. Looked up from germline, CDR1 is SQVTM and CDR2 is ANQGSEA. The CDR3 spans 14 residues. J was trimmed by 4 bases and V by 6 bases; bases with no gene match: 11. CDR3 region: CSVRGGSTAYGYTF. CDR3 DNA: TGCAGCGTCCGAGGGGGCTCAACAGCCTATGGCTACACCTTC.

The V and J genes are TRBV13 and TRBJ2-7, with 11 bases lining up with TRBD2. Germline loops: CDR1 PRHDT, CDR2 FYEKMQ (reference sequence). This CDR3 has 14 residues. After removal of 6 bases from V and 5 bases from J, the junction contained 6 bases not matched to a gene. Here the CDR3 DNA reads TGTGCCAGCAGTCAGACTAGCGGGAAACACGAGCAGTACTTC. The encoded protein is CASSQTSGKHEQYF.

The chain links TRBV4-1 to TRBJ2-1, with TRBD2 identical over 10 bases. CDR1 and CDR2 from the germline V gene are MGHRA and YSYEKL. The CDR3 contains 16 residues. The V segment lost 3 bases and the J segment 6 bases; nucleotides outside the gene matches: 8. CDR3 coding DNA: TGCGCCAGCAGCCAGCGCTCGGGACTAGCGAGCAATGAGCAGTTCTTC. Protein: CASSQRSGLASNEQFF.

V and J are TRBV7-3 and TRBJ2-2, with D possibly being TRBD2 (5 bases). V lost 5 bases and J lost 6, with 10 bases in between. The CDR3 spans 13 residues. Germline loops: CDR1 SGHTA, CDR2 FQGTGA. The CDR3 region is CASSQGGSGELFF. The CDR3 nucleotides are TGTGCCAGCAGCCAAGGCGGGTCCGGGGAGCTGTTTTTT. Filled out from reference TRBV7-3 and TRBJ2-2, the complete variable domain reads GAGVSQTPSNKVTEKGKYVELRCDPISGHTALYWYRQSLGQGPEFLIYFQGTGAADDSGLPNDRFFAVRPEGSVSTLKIQRTERGDSAVYLCASSQGGSGELFFGEGSRLTVL.

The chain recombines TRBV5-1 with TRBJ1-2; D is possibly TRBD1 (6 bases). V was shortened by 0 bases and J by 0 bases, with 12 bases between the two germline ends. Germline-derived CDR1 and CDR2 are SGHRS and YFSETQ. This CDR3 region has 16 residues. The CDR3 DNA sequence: TGCGCCAGCAGCTTGGTAGGGGGAGGATCTAACTATGGCTACACCTTC. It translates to CASSLVGGGSNYGYTF.

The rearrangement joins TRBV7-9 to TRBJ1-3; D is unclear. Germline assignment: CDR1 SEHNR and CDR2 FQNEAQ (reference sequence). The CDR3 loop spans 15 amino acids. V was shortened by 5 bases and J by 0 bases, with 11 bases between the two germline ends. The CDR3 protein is CASSLGASSGNTIYF. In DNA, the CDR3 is TGTGCCAGCAGCCTGGGAGCGAGCTCTGGAAACACCATATATTTT.

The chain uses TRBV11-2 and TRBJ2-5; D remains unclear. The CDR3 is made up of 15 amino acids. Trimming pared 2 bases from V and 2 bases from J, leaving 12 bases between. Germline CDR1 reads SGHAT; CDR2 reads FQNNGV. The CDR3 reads CASSLRTLLQETQYF. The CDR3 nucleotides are TGTGCCAGCAGCTTACGGACCCTTCTACAAGAGACCCAGTACTTC.

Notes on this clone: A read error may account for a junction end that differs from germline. The CDR3, as DNA: TGCGCCAGCAGCCCCACTAGCTACCATGAGCAGTTCTTC. It yields the protein CASSPTSYHEQFF. This chain joins TRBV5-1 and TRBJ2-1; D is possibly TRBD2 (6 bases). The CDR3 runs 13 residues. Germline V gives CDR1 SGHRS, CDR2 YFSETQ.

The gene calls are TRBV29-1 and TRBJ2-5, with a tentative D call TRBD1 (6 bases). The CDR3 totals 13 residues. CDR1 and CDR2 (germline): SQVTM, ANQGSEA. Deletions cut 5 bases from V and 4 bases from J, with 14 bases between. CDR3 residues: CSVWDTRLETQYF. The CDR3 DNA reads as TGCAGCGTTTGGGACACGAGGCTAGAGACCCAGTACTTC.

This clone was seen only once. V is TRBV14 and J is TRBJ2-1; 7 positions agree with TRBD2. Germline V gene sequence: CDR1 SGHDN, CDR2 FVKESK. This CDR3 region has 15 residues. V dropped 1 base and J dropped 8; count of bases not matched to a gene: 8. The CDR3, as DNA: TGTGCCAGCAGCCAAGGAGGGAGGGTTAGCGATGAGCAGTTCTTC. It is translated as CASSQGGRVSDEQFF. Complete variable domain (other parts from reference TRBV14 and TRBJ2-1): EAGVTQFPSHSVIEKGQTVTLRCDPISGHDNLYWYRRVMGKEIKFLLHFVKESKQDESGMPNNRFLAERTGGTYSTLKVQPAELEDSGVYFCASSQGGRVSDEQFFGPGTRLTVL.

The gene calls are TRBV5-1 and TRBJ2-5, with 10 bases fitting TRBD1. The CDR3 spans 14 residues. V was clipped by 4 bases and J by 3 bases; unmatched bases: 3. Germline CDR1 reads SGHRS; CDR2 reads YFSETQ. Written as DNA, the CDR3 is TGCGCCAGCAGCCCCGGGACAGGGGAAGAGACCCAGTACTTC. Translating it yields CASSPGTGEETQYF.

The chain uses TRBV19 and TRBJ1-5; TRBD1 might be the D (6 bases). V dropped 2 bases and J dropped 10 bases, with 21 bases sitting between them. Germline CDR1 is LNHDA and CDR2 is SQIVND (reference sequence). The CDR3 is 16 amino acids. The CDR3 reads CASSISVGTGAIPQHF. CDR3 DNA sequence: TGTGCCAGTAGTATATCAGTTGGTACGGGGGCGATACCCCAGCATTTT. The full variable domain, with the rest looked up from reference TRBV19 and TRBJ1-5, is DGGITQSPKYLFRKEGQNVTLSCEQNLNHDAMYWYRQDPGQGLRLIYYSQIVNDFQKGDIAEGYSVSREKKESFPLTVTSAQKNPTAFYLCASSISVGTGAIPQHFGDGTRLSIL.

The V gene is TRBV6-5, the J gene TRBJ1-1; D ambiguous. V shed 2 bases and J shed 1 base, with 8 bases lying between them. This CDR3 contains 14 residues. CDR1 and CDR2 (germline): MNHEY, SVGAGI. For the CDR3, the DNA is TGTGCCAGCAGTTACCGAACAGCGAACACTGAAGCTTTCTTT. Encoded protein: CASSYRTANTEAFF.

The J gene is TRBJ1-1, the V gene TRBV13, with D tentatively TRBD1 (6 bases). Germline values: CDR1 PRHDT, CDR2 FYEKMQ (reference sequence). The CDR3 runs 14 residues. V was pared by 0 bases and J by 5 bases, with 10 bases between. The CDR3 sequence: CASSLGGAGTEAFF. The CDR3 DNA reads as TGTGCCAGCAGCTTAGGGGGGGCGGGTACTGAAGCTTTCTTT.

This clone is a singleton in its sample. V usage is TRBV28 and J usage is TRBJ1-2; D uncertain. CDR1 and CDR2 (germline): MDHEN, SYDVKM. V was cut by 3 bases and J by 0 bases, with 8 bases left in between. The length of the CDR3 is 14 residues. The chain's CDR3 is CASSFWGSNYGYTF. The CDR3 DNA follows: TGTGCCAGCAGTTTTTGGGGTTCTAACTATGGCTACACCTTC.

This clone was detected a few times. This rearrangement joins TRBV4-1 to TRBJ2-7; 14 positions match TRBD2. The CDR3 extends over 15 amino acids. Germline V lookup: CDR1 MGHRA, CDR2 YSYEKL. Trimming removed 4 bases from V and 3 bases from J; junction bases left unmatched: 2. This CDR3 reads CASSLGTSGSYEQYF. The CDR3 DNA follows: TGCGCCAGCAGCCTCGGGACTAGCGGGAGCTACGAGCAGTACTTC.

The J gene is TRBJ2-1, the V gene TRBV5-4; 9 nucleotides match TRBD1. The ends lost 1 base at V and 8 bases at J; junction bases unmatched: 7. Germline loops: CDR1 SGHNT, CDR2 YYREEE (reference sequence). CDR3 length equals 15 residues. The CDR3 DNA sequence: TGTGCCAGCAGCTTGAAACAGGGGGCCTGGGATGAGCAGTTCTTC. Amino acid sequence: CASSLKQGAWDEQFF.

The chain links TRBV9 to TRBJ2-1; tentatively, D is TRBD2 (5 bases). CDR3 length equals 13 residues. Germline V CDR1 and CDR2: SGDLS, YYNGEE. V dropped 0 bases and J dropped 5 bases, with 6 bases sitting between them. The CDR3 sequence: CASSVGGDNEQFF. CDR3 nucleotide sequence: TGTGCCAGCAGCGTAGGGGGAGACAATGAGCAGTTCTTC.

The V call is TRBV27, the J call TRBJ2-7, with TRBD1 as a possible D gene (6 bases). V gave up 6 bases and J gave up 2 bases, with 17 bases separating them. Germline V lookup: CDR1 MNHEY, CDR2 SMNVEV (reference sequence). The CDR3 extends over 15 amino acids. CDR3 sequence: CASSTHTEGAYEQYF. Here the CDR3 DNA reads TGTGCCAGCAGCACACATACCGAGGGGGCCTACGAGCAGTACTTC.

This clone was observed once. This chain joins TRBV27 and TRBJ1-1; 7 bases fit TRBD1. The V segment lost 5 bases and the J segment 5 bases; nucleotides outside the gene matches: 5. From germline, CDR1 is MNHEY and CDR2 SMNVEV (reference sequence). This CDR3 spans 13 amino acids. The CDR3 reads CASSTTGRTEAFF. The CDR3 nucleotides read TGTGCCAGCAGTACGACAGGGAGGACTGAAGCTTTCTTT.

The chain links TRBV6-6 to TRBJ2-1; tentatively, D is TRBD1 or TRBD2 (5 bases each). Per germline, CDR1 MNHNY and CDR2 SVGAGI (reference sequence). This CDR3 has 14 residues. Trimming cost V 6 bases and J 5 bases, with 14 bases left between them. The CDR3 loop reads CASSPPGGHNEQFF. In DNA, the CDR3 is TGTGCCAGCAGCCCACCTGGGGGTCACAATGAGCAGTTCTTC.